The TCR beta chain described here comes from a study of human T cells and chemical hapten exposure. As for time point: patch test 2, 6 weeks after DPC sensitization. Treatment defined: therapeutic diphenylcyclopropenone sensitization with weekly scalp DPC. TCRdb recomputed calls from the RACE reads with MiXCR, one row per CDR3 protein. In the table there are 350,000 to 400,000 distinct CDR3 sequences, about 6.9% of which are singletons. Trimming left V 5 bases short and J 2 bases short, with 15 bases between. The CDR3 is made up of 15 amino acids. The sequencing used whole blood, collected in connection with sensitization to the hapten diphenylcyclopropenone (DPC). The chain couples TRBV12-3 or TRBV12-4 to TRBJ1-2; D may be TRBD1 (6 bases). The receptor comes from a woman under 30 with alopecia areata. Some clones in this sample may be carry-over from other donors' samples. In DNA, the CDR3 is TGTGCCAGCAGTCCTCCCAACAGGGTGAACTATGGCTACACCTTC. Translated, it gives CASSPPNRVNYGYTF.